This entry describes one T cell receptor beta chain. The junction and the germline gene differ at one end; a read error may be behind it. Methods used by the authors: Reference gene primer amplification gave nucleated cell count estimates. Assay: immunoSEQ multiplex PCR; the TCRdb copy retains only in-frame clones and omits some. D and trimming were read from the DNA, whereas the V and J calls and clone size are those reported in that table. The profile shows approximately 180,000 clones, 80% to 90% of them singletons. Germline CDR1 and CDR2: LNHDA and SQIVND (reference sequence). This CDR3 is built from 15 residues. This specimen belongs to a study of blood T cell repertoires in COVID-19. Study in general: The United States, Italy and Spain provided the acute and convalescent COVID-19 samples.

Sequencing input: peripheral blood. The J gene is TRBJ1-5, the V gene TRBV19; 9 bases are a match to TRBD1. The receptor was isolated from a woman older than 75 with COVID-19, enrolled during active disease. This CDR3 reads CASNIQGAHNQPQHF. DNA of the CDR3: TGTGCCAGTAATATACAGGGGGCGCACAATCAGCCCCAGCATTTT.